This TCR beta chain stems from a study of blood T cell repertoires in COVID-19. Study details: Sites in the United States, Italy and Spain provided acute and convalescent COVID-19 samples. From T cells, B-cell-depleted T cells, or PBMCs came the material, which was cDNA or gDNA.

Unmatched junction bases numbered 6, after V lost 4 bases and J lost 5 bases. The CDR3 has 15 amino acids. Germline V gives CDR1 MGHDK, CDR2 SYGVNS. Authors' analysis steps: Reference gene primer amplification in the assay estimated nucleated cell counts. The method was immunoSEQ multiplex PCR; TCRdb's version includes in-frame clones alone and lacks a portion of them. That table furnishes V, J and clone size, whereas the DNA furnished D and trimming. The sample includes 120,000 or so clones, 80% to 90% of them seen just once. The origin of this receptor is a man aged 65-85 years with active or convalescent COVID-19. The chain links TRBV25-1 to TRBJ2-3; 10 bases align to TRBD2. The specimen was peripheral blood. CDR3 in amino acids: CASSGWTSGGDTQYF. As DNA, the CDR3 is TGTGCCAGCAGTGGATGGACTAGCGGAGGAGATACGCAGTATTTT. The whole variable domain, filled in from reference TRBV25-1 and TRBJ2-3, reads EADIYQTPRYLVIGTGKKITLECSQTMGHDKMYWYQQDPGMELHLIHYSYGVNSTEKGDLSSESTVSRIRTEHFPLTLESARPSHTSQYLCASSGWTSGGDTQYFGPGTRLTVL.